The following is a T cell receptor (beta chain) sequence with its context. The data originate from a study of cytomegalovirus exposure and HLA in healthy donors. Measured with immunoSEQ multiplex PCR; TCRdb has only the in-frame clones, and not every one. The sample has 65,000 to 95,000 clones, approximately 95% seen once. Per germline, CDR1 PRHDT and CDR2 FYEKMQ (reference sequence). The CDR3 covers 15 residues. The V gene end was trimmed by 5 bases and the J gene end by 4 bases; junction bases not matched to a gene: 3. Sequenced material: PBMCs. V is TRBV13 and J is TRBJ2-1; 12 bases map to TRBD2. This receptor was taken from a man between 18 and 35 years old in good health and CMV-seronegative. CDR3 protein: CASSPGTSGYNEQFF. DNA of the CDR3: TGTGCCAGCAGCCCCGGGACTAGCGGGTACAATGAGCAGTTCTTC. Full variable domain (missing parts from reference TRBV13 and TRBJ2-1): AAGVIQSPRHLIKEKRETATLKCYPIPRHDTVYWYQQGPGQDPQFLISFYEKMQSDKGSIPDRFSAQQFSDYHSELNMSSLELGDSALYFCASSPGTSGYNEQFFGPGTRLTVL.